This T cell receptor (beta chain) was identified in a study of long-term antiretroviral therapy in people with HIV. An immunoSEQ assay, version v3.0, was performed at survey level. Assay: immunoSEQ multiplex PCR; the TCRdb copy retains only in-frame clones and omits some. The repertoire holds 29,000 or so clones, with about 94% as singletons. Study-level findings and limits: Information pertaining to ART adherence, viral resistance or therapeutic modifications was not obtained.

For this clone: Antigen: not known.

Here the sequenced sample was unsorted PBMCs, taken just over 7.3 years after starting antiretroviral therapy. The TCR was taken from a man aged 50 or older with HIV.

The CDR3, as DNA: TGCGCCAGCCACAGACGGGAGGTAGGCAATCAGCCCCAGCATTTT. It yields the protein CASHRREVGNQPQHF. This chain joins TRBV10-1 and TRBJ1-5; D unresolved. With 8 bases removed from V and 2 bases from J, the gap between germline ends came to 16 bases. The CDR3 is 15 residues long. The V gene's germline CDR1 is WNHNN and CDR2 SYGVQD (reference sequence).